The 31 T cell receptor beta chains below all came from one sample that was sequenced in a study of blood T cell repertoires in COVID-19. The protocol was immunoSEQ multiplex PCR, while the TCRdb copy is restricted to in-frame clones and leaves out a portion. Of 200,000 to 250,000 clones listed, approximately 85% are singletons. Sample: peripheral blood. The receptors originated from an elderly woman with COVID-19, enrolled during active disease.

This clone occurred a few times. The chain joins TRBV2 to TRBJ1-1; TRBD1 matches 8 bases. This CDR3 region has 13 residues. V lost 4 bases to trimming and J lost 6 bases; unmatched junction nucleotides: 4. The germline V gene encodes CDR1 SNHLY and CDR2 FYNNEI. The DNA of the CDR3 is TGTGCCAGCAGTGCATCACAGGGGGCTGAAGCTTTCTTT. Amino acids: CASSASQGAEAFF.

The V call is TRBV11-1, the J call TRBJ1-6; TRBD1 is a possible D gene (6 bases). The CDR3 consists of 13 residues. V was shortened by 5 bases and J by 6 bases, with 8 bases between the two germline ends. Germline CDR1 SGHAT, CDR2 FQDESV (reference sequence). CDR3 in amino acids: CASSRTANSPLHF. CDR3 DNA sequence: TGTGCCAGCAGCCGGACAGCTAATTCACCCCTCCACTTT.

The CDR3 spells CATSREGLIPGANVLTF. DNA for the CDR3: TGTGCCACCAGCAGAGAAGGACTTATCCCCGGGGCCAACGTCCTGACTTTC. The V and J genes are TRBV15 and TRBJ2-6; D might be TRBD2 (5 bases). Germline V lookup: CDR1 LNHNV, CDR2 YYDKDF (reference sequence). The CDR3 has 17 amino acids. Trimming cost V 0 bases and J 4 bases, with 13 bases left between them.

This clone has more than one count but fewer than ten. The chain couples TRBV19 to TRBJ1-1; D remains unclear. CDR1 LNHDA and CDR2 SQIVND come from the germline V gene (reference sequence). The CDR3 length is 13 residues. V was cut by 5 bases and J by 0 bases, with 7 bases left in between. The CDR3 coding sequence is TGTGCCAGTAGTTTCCAGTTGAACACTGAAGCTTTCTTT. Translation gives CASSFQLNTEAFF.

This clone was counted a single time. V and J are TRBV3-1 (or the pseudogene TRBV3-2) and TRBJ1-2; D call uncertain. Germline CDR1 and CDR2: LGHDT and YNNKEL (reference sequence). This CDR3 has 14 residues. The V end was cut by 2 bases, the J end by 2 bases, with 9 bases between. The CDR3 loop reads CASSQRETNYGYTF. The CDR3 coding sequence is TGTGCCAGCAGCCAACGGGAGACCAACTATGGCTACACCTTC.

The V and J genes are TRBV11-1 and TRBJ2-1; 7 bases are a match to TRBD1. Germline V lookup: CDR1 SGHAT, CDR2 FQDESV (reference sequence). The length of the CDR3 is 15 residues. V was pared by 0 bases and J by 7 bases, with 6 bases of the junction left unmatched. The CDR3 coding sequence is TGTGCCAGCAGCTTAGCGGAGACAGGGCTAAATGAGCAGTTCTTC. It is translated as CASSLAETGLNEQFF. The full variable domain, rest sourced from reference TRBV11-1 and TRBJ2-1, is EAEVAQSPRYKITEKSQAVAFWCDPISGHATLYWYRQILGQGPELLVQFQDESVVDDSQLPKDRFSAERLKGVDSTLKIQPAELGDSAMYLCASSLAETGLNEQFFGPGTRLTVL.

This clone was detected once. The rearrangement links TRBV6-2 or TRBV6-3 to TRBJ2-1; no reliable D call. The germline CDR1 and CDR2 sequences are MNHEY and SVGEGT. This CDR3 spans 13 amino acids. The germline V and J ends were trimmed by 5 bases and 4 bases, with 9 bases remaining between them. CDR3 loop: CASSRSTYNEQFF. The CDR3 nucleotides are TGTGCCAGCAGTCGTTCGACATACAATGAGCAGTTCTTC.

The CDR3 coding sequence is TGTGCCAGCAGCTCACCCGGGACAGGGGCGAATCGCGAGCAGTACTTC. Its translation is CASSSPGTGANREQYF. The V call is TRBV5-4, the J call TRBJ2-7, with 10 bases aligning to TRBD1. V dropped 3 bases and J dropped 6; count of bases not matched to a gene: 12. CDR3 length: 16 amino acids. Germline assignment: CDR1 SGHNT and CDR2 YYREEE (reference sequence).

This rearrangement joins TRBV6-5 to TRBJ2-4, with TRBD1 as a possible D gene (5 bases). CDR3 size: 16 residues. Germline lookup yields CDR1 MNHEY and CDR2 SVGAGI. V was clipped by 0 bases and J by 0 bases, with 9 bases between them. The CDR3 reads CASSYSSQGAKNIQYF. CDR3 coding DNA: TGTGCCAGCAGTTACTCGAGTCAGGGAGCCAAAAACATTCAGTACTTC.

The chain links TRBV6-2 or TRBV6-3 to TRBJ1-5; no firm D call. Germline V CDR1 and CDR2: MNHEY, SVGEGT. The CDR3 extends over 17 amino acids. Trimming pared 6 bases from V and 3 bases from J, leaving 21 bases between. The CDR3, as DNA: TGTGCCAGCAGACCTGGAGGTATCCTCCCGGTCAATCAGCCCCAGCATTTT. Protein product: CASRPGGILPVNQPQHF.

This rearrangement joins TRBV10-1 to TRBJ2-3, with D perhaps matching TRBD1 (5 bases). CDR1 WNHNN and CDR2 SYGVQD come from the germline V gene (reference sequence). The V end lost 2 bases, the J end lost 0 bases, and 6 bases lay between the germline ends. CDR3 size: 14 residues. The CDR3 nucleotides read TGCGCCAGCAGTGAGGGGGCCAGCACAGATACGCAGTATTTT. Translating gives CASSEGASTDTQYF.

This clone was picked up a small number of times. The rearrangement links TRBV7-2 to TRBJ2-7; D is perhaps TRBD1 (5 bases). Germline lookup yields CDR1 SGHTA and CDR2 FQGNSA. Trimming removed 1 base from V and 2 bases from J, with 15 bases in between. The CDR3 has 16 amino acids. This CDR3 is CASSLVGQGPTYEQYF. The CDR3 coding sequence is TGTGCCAGCAGCTTAGTCGGGCAGGGTCCGACCTACGAGCAGTACTTC.

The chain employs TRBV30 and TRBJ1-1; tentative D call: TRBD1 (6 bases). There are 13 residues in the CDR3. Trimming left V 4 bases short and J 1 base short, with 10 bases between. Germline CDR1 reads GTSNPN; CDR2 reads SVGIG (reference sequence). The CDR3 DNA reads TGTGCCTGGAAGAGGACAGAGAACACTGAAGCTTTCTTT. Amino acid sequence: CAWKRTENTEAFF.

This chain links TRBV19 with TRBJ1-2; D remains unclear. Trimming cost V 2 bases and J 6 bases, with 19 bases left between them. There are 16 residues in the CDR3. Germline assignment: CDR1 LNHDA and CDR2 SQIVND (reference sequence). CDR3 in amino acids: CASSILLSGRKDGYTF. CDR3 DNA sequence: TGTGCCAGTAGTATATTGCTGTCGGGAAGGAAAGATGGCTACACCTTC.

The chain carries TRBV30 and TRBJ1-2; D remains ambiguous. CDR3 length: 11 amino acids. Germline CDR1 reads GTSNPN; CDR2 reads SVGIG (reference sequence). V lost 5 bases to trimming and J lost 2 bases, with 6 bases between them. CDR3 coding DNA: TGTGCCTGGGCCGAGAACTATGGCTACACCTTC. Amino acid sequence: CAWAENYGYTF.

The V gene is TRBV6-6, the J gene TRBJ2-1; weak D call: TRBD2 (6 bases). Deletions cut 6 bases from V and 2 bases from J, with 17 bases between. Germline V lookup: CDR1 MNHNY, CDR2 SVGAGI (reference sequence). The CDR3 contains 16 residues. The CDR3 reads CASSGRQRITYNEQFF. The CDR3 DNA sequence: TGTGCCAGCAGCGGGAGACAGAGAATTACCTACAATGAGCAGTTCTTC.

The J gene is TRBJ2-7, the V gene TRBV18, with 11 bases matching TRBD1. In germline, CDR1 is KGHSH, CDR2 LQKENI. The CDR3 is made up of 19 amino acids. V was clipped by 6 bases and J by 0 bases; unmatched bases: 16. DNA of the CDR3: TGTGCCAGCTCGCTCACTAGGAGATCCGGGACAGGGGGCTCCTACGAGCAGTACTTC. This sequence encodes CASSLTRRSGTGGSYEQYF.

J is TRBJ2-7 and V is TRBV3-1 (or the pseudogene TRBV3-2); TRBD2 matches 10 bases. The CDR3 has 16 amino acids. Trimming removed 6 bases from V and 0 bases from J; junction bases left unmatched: 8. Per the germline V gene, CDR1 is LGHDT and CDR2 is YNNKEL (reference sequence). The CDR3 nucleotides are TGTGCCAGCAGACTAGCGGGATTTATGCCCTCCTACGAGCAGTACTTC. Protein sequence: CASRLAGFMPSYEQYF.

The chain combines TRBV6-5 with TRBJ2-3, with 7 bases lining up with TRBD1. The CDR3 totals 15 residues. Germline loops: CDR1 MNHEY, CDR2 SVGAGI. V trimming: 6 bases; J trimming: 3 bases; junction bases outside the gene matches: 9. This CDR3 reads CASSSRDRGTDTQYF. The CDR3 DNA reads TGTGCCAGCAGCTCCCGGGACAGAGGAACAGATACGCAGTATTTT.

The chain links TRBV6-5 to TRBJ1-4; D may be TRBD1 (6 bases). The CDR3 length is 16 residues. Germline loops: CDR1 MNHEY, CDR2 SVGAGI. Trimming left V 4 bases short and J 8 bases short, with 20 bases between. DNA for the CDR3: TGTGCCAGCAGTTCCCCCGCCGAGAGGGGGATCGAAAAACTGTTTTTT. Its translation: CASSSPAERGIEKLFF.

V is TRBV2 and J is TRBJ1-5; D ambiguous. V was clipped by 6 bases and J by 0 bases, with 12 bases between them. The CDR3 extends over 15 amino acids. The germline CDR1 and CDR2 sequences are SNHLY and FYNNEI. The CDR3 here is CASSAGRNSNQPQHF. The CDR3, as DNA: TGTGCCAGCAGCGCAGGTCGCAATAGCAATCAGCCCCAGCATTTT.

The V gene is TRBV28, the J gene TRBJ2-7; a possible D gene is TRBD1 (6 bases). The CDR3 spans 16 residues. V dropped 7 bases and J dropped 5 bases, with 24 bases sitting between them. Germline V gene sequence: CDR1 MDHEN, CDR2 SYDVKM. Written as DNA, the CDR3 is TGTGCCAGCATTGCCTGGTTTCGGGCAGGGGTGAACGAGCAGTACTTC. The encoded protein is CASIAWFRAGVNEQYF.

The chain has TRBV29-1 and TRBJ2-2; D is undetermined. This CDR3 region has 12 residues. In germline, CDR1 is SQVTM, CDR2 ANQGSEA. The V end was cut by 6 bases, the J end by 1 base, with 6 bases between. The CDR3 coding sequence is TGCAGCGTCCGAGAGAACACCGGGGAGCTGTTTTTT. Its protein product is CSVRENTGELFF.

Concerning this clone: Other DNA sequences within the sample encode an identical CDR3. The chain joins TRBV18 to TRBJ2-7; tentative D call: TRBD2 (5 bases). The length of the CDR3 is 13 residues. CDR1 is KGHSH, CDR2 LQKENI, per germline. V was shortened by 3 bases and J by 2 bases, with 8 bases between the two germline ends. The CDR3 DNA reads TGTGCCAGCTCACCTCGGGATGCCTACGAGCAGTACTTC. Translated: CASSPRDAYEQYF.

V usage is TRBV2 and J usage is TRBJ1-5; D is unresolved. The germline CDR1 and CDR2 sequences are SNHLY and FYNNEI. The CDR3 spans 15 residues. The V end lost 5 bases, the J end lost 2 bases, and 13 bases lay between the germline ends. The DNA of the CDR3 is TGTGCCAGCAGTTCGCAACTCGGGGGCAATCAGCCCCAGCATTTT. The encoded protein is CASSSQLGGNQPQHF.

This clone was detected a few times. The chain combines TRBV29-1 with TRBJ1-3; D unclear. This CDR3 has 11 residues. Germline assignment: CDR1 SQVTM and CDR2 ANQGSEA. The V gene lost 7 bases and the J gene lost 1 base, with 5 bases spanning the gap. This chain's CDR3 is CSALSGNTIYF. The CDR3 DNA reads as TGCAGCGCCCTATCTGGAAACACCATATATTTT.

The chain couples TRBV7-2 to TRBJ2-5; 13 bases are shared with TRBD2. Germline CDR1 is SGHTA and CDR2 is FQGNSA. The CDR3 covers 16 residues. Germline trimming cut 4 bases from V and 5 bases from J; bases unmatched to any gene: 7. Here the CDR3 reads CASSSGQLAGGETQYF. The DNA for the CDR3 is TGTGCCAGCAGCTCCGGCCAACTAGCGGGAGGGGAGACCCAGTACTTC.

Only a few counts were recorded for this clone. The chain recombines TRBV9 with TRBJ2-6; D gene unclear. CDR1 and CDR2 (germline): SGDLS, YYNGEE. The CDR3 is 14 amino acids. Trimming pared 5 bases from V and 0 bases from J, leaving 6 bases between. CDR3 residues: CASRRDSGANVLTF. In DNA form, the CDR3 reads TGTGCCAGCAGGAGAGACTCTGGGGCCAACGTCCTGACTTTC.

This chain connects TRBV7-2 to TRBJ1-3; D is ambiguous. TRBJ2-2 matches the DNA end more closely, so the J call is doubtful. The CDR3 totals 14 residues. CDR1 and CDR2 (germline): SGHTA, FQGNSA. CDR3 sequence reads: CASSLASNTGELFF. In nucleotides, the CDR3 is TGTGCCAGCAGCTTAGCCTCGAACACCGGGGAGCTGTTTTTT.

The V and J genes are TRBV11-2 and TRBJ2-5; D is possibly TRBD1 (6 bases). CDR3 length: 17 residues. Looked up from germline, CDR1 is SGHAT and CDR2 is FQNNGV. Trimming removed 5 bases at V and 7 bases at J, with 26 bases between. The chain's CDR3 is CASSTYRERGSRGTQYF. The CDR3 DNA follows: TGTGCCAGCAGCACTTACAGGGAAAGGGGTTCTAGAGGGACCCAGTACTTC.

The chain carries TRBV11-2 and TRBJ1-5, with D tentatively TRBD1 (5 bases). V dropped 6 bases and J dropped 2 bases, with 11 bases sitting between them. CDR3 size: 14 residues. Per germline, CDR1 SGHAT and CDR2 FQNNGV. CDR3 coding DNA: TGTGCCAGCAGTCTAAGGGGCGGCAATCAGCCCCAGCATTTT. It yields the protein CASSLRGGNQPQHF.